This is a list of T cell receptor beta chains from one sample in a study of T cell clones after liver transplantation. TCRdb keeps only in-frame clones here, not all; method: immunoSEQ multiplex PCR. The repertoire consists of some 20,000 clones, with around nine tenths occurring once and the leading ten covering about an eighth. The source was CD8+ T cells from blood, collected before liver transplant. Receptors originate from a human donor who received a liver transplant. Both conserved end residues are part of each CDR3. D genes are given only for firm matches. Clone size is stated in some rows and not others, as once, few, many or a class when expanded.

cdr3_aa cdr3_nt d_call j_call clone_size v_call
CSARTGRNYGYTF TGCAGCGCCAGGACAGGGCGAAACTATGGCTACACCTTC TRBD1 TRBJ1-2 . TRBV29-1
CSVEDRSYEQYF TGCAGCGTTGAGGACAGGTCCTACGAGCAGTACTTC TRBD1 TRBJ2-7 . TRBV29-1
CASSYSRHGTEAFF TGTGCCAGCAGTTACTCGAGACACGGCACTGAAGCTTTCTTT . TRBJ1-1 . TRBV6-5
CAVLGGATDYEQYF TGCGCCGTACTTGGAGGGGCGACCGACTACGAGCAGTACTTC . TRBJ2-7 . TRBV10-2
CAISGMNTEAFF TGTGCCATTTCAGGCATGAACACTGAAGCTTTCTTT . TRBJ1-1 . TRBV19
CASSRVAGGDEQYF TGTGCCAGCAGTCGAGTAGCGGGAGGGGACGAGCAGTACTTC TRBD2 TRBJ2-7 few TRBV27
CASSFGQNYGYTF TGTGCCAGCAGTTTCGGGCAGAACTATGGCTACACCTTC . TRBJ1-2 . TRBV27
CASSPPVVEKLFF TGTGCCAGCTCACCACCGGTCGTTGAAAAACTGTTTTTT . TRBJ1-4 once TRBV18
CASSLSGTGELFF TGTGCCAGCAGTTTATCGGGAACCGGGGAGCTGTTTTTT . TRBJ2-2 . TRBV27
CASSLAGGTTRNEQFF TGTGCCAGCAGCTTGGCCGGAGGGACTACCCGCAATGAGCAGTTCTTC TRBD2 TRBJ2-1 . TRBV5-4
CASSEGRAATEAFF TGTGCCAGCAGTGAGGGCAGGGCGGCCACTGAAGCTTTCTTT . TRBJ1-1 once TRBV25-1